In its sample, the clone carrying this TCR beta chain was seen a few times. These data originate in a study of neoadjuvant anti-PD-1 for oral cavity cancer. Across the study: Patients without progression got a fourth dose around day 43.

Germline assignment: CDR1 SGHDT and CDR2 YYEEEE. The V and J ends lost 4 bases and 4 bases respectively, with 11 bases between them. The CDR3 covers 14 residues. The data were produced by immunoSEQ multiplex PCR, yet TCRdb's version contains in-frame clones alone and is incomplete. The table records some 15,000 clones, about 70% of them present only once. The source is a person aged 40 to 85 with oral cavity squamous cell carcinoma. The source material was PBMCs, sampled before nivolumab (anti-PD-1) treatment. This sequence joins TRBV5-6 and TRBJ2-2, with a tentative D call TRBD1 (6 bases). CDR3 nucleotides: TGTGCCAGCAGCCCCACAGGGATCACCGGGGAGCTGTTTTTT. Its protein is CASSPTGITGELFF.